Included here is one TCR beta chain sequence, with context. All patients were untreated before thyroid surgery. TCRdb reanalyzed the PCR reads with MiXCR. The sample comprises approximately 90,000 clones, about 13% of which are singletons, and around 11% rests with the top ten. Germline CDR1 reads MDHEN; CDR2 reads SYDVKM. This CDR3 is 15 amino acids long. V was trimmed by 2 bases and J by 6 bases, leaving 16 bases between them. The sample comes from a study of metastatic and nonmetastatic thyroid tumors. J is TRBJ1-2 and V is TRBV28; D is possibly TRBD1 (5 bases). This TCR came from a female donor with papillary thyroid cancer or a benign thyroid nodule (not recorded which). Some clones in this sample may be carry-over from other donors' samples. The sequencing sample was made of blood. The CDR3 region is CASSLGGGFLHGYTF. In DNA form, the CDR3 reads TGTGCCAGCAGTTTAGGGGGGGGGTTTCTTCATGGCTACACCTTC.